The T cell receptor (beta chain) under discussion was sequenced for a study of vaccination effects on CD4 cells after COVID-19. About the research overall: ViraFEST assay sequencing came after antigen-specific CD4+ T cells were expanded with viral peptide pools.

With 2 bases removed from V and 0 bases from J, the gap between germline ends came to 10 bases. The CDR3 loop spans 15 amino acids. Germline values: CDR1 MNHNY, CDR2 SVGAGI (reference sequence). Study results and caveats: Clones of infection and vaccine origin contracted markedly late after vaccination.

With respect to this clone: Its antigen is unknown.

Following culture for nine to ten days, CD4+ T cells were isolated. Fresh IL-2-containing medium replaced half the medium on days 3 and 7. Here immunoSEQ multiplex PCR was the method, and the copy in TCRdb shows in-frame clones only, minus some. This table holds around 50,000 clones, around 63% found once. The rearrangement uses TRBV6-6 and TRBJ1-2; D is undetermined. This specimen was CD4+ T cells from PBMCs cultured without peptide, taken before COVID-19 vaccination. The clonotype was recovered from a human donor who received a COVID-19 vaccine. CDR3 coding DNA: TGTGCCAGCAGTTACGCGCCAGCTGCTAACTATGGCTACACCTTC. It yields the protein CASSYAPAANYGYTF.